Sequencing of this T cell receptor beta chain was carried out in a study of response to subunit inactivated influenza vaccine. V lost 0 bases to trimming and J lost 4 bases, with 6 bases between them. The CDR3 is 14 amino acids. Germline CDR1 is SGHTA and CDR2 is FQGNSA. TCRdb itself ran the RT-PCR reads through MiXCR, one entry per CDR3 protein. Counted here are about 700,000 distinct CDR3 sequences, roughly 15% occurring once; the ten biggest clones make up 6% to 9.5%. Regarding the study as a whole: Authors suggested few new T cells are recruited by each seasonal influenza vaccination.

Notes on this clonotype: The antigen remains unidentified.

This chain joins TRBV7-2 and TRBJ2-2; D perhaps matches TRBD1 (5 bases). The input for sequencing was PBMCs from blood, taken approximately 15 days before vaccination. The sequence derives from a man aged 45-65 years who received an inactivated influenza vaccine. The chain's CDR3 is CASSLAQVTGELFF. Here the CDR3 DNA reads TGTGCCAGCAGCTTAGCACAGGTCACCGGGGAGCTGTTTTTT. The full variable domain, completed using reference TRBV7-2 and TRBJ2-2, is GAGVSQSPSNKVTEKGKDVELRCDPISGHTALYWYRQSLGQGLEFLIYFQGNSAPDKSGLPSDRFSAERTGGSVSTLTIQRTQQEDSAVYLCASSLAQVTGELFFGEGSRLTVL.